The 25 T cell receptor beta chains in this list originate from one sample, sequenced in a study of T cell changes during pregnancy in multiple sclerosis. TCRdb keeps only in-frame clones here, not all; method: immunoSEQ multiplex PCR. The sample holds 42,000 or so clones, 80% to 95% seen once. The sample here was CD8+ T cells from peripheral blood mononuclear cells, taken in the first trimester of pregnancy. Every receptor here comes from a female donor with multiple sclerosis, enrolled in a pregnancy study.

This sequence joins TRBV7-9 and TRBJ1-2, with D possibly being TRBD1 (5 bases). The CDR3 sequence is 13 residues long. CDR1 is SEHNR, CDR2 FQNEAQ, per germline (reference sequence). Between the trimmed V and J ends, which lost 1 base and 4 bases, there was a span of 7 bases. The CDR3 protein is CASSLGQIYGYTF. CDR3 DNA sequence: TGTGCCAGCAGCTTAGGACAGATCTATGGCTACACCTTC.

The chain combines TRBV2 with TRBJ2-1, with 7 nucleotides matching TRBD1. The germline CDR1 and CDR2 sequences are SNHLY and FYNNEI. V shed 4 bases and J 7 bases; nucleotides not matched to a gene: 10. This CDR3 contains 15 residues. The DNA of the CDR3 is TGTGCCAGCAGTGTCGGAGGACAGGTAGAAAATGAGCAGTTCTTC. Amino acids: CASSVGGQVENEQFF.

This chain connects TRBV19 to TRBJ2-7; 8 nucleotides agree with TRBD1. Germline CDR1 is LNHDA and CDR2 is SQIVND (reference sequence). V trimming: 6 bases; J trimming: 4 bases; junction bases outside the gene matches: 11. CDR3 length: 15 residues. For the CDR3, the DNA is TGTGCCAGTAGGGCCCCCAGGGGGCTAAGTTACGAGCAGTACTTC. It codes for CASRAPRGLSYEQYF.

The CDR3 reads CAAATERRLSFDADTQYF. The CDR3 nucleotides are TGTGCAGCCGCAACGGAGCGGAGACTTTCCTTCGACGCAGATACGCAGTATTTT. The chain joins TRBV7-9 to TRBJ2-3; TRBD2 is a possible D gene (5 bases). Germline CDR1 and CDR2: SEHNR and FQNEAQ (reference sequence). The CDR3 spans 18 residues.

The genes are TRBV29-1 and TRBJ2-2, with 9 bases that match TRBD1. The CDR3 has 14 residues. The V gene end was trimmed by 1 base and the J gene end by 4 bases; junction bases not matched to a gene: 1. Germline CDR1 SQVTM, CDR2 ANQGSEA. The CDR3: CSVEGTGVTGELFF. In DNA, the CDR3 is TGCAGCGTTGAAGGGACAGGGGTCACCGGGGAGCTGTTTTTT.

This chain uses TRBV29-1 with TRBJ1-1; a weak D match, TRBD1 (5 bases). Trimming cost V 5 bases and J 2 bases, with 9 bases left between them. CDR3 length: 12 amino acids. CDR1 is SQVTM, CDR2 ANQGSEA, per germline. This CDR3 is CSVPWGNTEAFF. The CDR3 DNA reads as TGCAGCGTTCCTTGGGGCAACACTGAAGCTTTCTTT.

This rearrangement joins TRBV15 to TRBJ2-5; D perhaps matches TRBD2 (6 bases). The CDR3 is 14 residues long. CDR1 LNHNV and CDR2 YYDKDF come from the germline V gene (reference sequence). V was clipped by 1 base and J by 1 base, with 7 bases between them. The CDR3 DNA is TGTGCCACCAGCAGAGGGCGGGGCCAAGAGACCCAGTACTTC. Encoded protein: CATSRGRGQETQYF.

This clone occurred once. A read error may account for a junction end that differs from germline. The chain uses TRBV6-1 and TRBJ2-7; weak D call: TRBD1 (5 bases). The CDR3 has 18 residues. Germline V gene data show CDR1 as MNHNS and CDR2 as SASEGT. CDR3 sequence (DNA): TGTGCCAGCTGTGATGAGACAGAGCTGACTTTCTCCTCCTACGAGCAGTACTTC. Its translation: CASCDETELTFSSYEQYF.

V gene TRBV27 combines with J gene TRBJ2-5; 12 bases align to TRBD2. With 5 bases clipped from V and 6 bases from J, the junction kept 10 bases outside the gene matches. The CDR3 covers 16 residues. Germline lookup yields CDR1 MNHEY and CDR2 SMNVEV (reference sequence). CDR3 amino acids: CASSHERTSGKKTQYF. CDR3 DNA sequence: TGTGCCAGCAGTCATGAAAGGACTAGCGGGAAGAAGACCCAGTACTTC.

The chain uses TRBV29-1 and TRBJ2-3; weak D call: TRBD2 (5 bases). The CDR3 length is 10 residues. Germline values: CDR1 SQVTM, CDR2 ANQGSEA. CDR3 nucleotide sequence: TGCGCCTACCGGGGAGATACGCAGTATTTT. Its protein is CAYRGDTQYF.

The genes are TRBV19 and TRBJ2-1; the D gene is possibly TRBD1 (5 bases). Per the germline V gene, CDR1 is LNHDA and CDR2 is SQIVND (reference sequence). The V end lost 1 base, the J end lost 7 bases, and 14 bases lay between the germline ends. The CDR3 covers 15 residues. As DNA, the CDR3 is TGTGCCAGTAGTATAGGCCCCAGGGTAGTGAATGAGCAGTTCTTC. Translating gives CASSIGPRVVNEQFF. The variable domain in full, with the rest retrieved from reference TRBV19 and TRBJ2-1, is DGGITQSPKYLFRKEGQNVTLSCEQNLNHDAMYWYRQDPGQGLRLIYYSQIVNDFQKGDIAEGYSVSREKKESFPLTVTSAQKNPTAFYLCASSIGPRVVNEQFFGPGTRLTVL.

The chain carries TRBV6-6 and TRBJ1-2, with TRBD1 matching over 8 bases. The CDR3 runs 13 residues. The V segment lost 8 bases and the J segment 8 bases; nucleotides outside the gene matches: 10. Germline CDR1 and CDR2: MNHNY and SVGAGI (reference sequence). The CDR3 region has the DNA TGTGCCAGCCGAGCCGGACAGGGCGGGGGCTACACCTTC. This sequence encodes CASRAGQGGGYTF.

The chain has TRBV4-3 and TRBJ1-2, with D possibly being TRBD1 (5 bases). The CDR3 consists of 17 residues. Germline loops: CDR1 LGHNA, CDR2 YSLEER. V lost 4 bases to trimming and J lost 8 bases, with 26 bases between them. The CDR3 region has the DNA TGCGCCAGCAGCCTGAGAGCTCGGTGGGGTGAAGGGGAAGGCTACACCTTC. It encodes CASSLRARWGEGEGYTF.

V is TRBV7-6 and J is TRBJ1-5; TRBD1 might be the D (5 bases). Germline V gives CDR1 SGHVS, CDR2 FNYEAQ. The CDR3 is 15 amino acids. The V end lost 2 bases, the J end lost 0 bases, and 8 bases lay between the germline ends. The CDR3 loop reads CASSLTGGSNQPQHF. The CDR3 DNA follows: TGTGCCAGCAGCTTAACGGGGGGTAGCAATCAGCCCCAGCATTTT.

The CDR3, as DNA: TGTGCCAGTAAGGTAGCGGCCCACACCGGGGAGCTGTTTTTT. Translation: CASKVAAHTGELFF. The rearrangement joins TRBV19 to TRBJ2-2; D perhaps matches TRBD2 (6 bases). Trimming shortened V by 7 bases and J by 3 bases, and 12 bases separated the two germline ends. The germline CDR1 and CDR2 sequences are LNHDA and SQIVND (reference sequence). CDR3 length: 14 residues.

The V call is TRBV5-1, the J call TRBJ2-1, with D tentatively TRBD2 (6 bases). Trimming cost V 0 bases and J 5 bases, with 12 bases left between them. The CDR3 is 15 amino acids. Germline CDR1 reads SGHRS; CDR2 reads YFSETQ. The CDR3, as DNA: TGCGCCAGCAGCTTGGTGGGCGGGACGCACAATGAGCAGTTCTTC. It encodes CASSLVGGTHNEQFF.

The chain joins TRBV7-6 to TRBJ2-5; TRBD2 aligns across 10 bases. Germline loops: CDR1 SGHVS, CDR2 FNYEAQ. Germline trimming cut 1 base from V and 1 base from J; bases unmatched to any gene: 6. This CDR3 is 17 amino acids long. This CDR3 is CASSLGLLAGPQETQYF. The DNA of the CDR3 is TGTGCCAGCAGCTTAGGTCTACTAGCGGGGCCCCAAGAGACCCAGTACTTC. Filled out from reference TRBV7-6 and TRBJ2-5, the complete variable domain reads GAGVSQSPRYKVTKRGQDVALRCDPISGHVSLYWYRQALGQGPEFLTYFNYEAQQDKSGLPNDRFSAERPEGSISTLTIQRTEQRDSAMYRCASSLGLLAGPQETQYFGPGTRLLVL.

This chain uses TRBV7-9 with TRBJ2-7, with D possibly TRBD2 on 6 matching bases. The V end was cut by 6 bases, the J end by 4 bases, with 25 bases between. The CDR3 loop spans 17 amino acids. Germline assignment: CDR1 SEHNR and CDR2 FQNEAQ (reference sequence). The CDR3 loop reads CASRGSEEPGVTYEQYF. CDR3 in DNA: TGTGCCAGCAGGGGGAGCGAAGAACCGGGAGTAACTTACGAGCAGTACTTC.

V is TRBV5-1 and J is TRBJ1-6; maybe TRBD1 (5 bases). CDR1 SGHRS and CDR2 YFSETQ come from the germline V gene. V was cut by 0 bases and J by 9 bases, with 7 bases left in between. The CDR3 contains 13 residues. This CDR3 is CASSLEGRSPLHF. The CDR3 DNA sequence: TGCGCCAGCAGCTTGGAGGGGCGTTCACCCCTCCACTTT.

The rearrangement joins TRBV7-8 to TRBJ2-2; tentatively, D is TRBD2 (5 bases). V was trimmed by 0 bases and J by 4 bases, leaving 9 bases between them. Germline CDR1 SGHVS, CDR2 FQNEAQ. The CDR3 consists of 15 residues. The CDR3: CASSLAYGSTGELFF. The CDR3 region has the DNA TGTGCCAGCAGCTTAGCGTATGGGAGCACCGGGGAGCTGTTTTTT.

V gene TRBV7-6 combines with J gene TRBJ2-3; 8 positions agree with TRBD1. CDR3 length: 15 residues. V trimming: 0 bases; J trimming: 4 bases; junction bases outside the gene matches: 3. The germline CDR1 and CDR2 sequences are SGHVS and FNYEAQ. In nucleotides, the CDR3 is TGTGCCAGCAGCTTAGCCCAGGACAGGGCAGATACGCAGTATTTT. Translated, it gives CASSLAQDRADTQYF.

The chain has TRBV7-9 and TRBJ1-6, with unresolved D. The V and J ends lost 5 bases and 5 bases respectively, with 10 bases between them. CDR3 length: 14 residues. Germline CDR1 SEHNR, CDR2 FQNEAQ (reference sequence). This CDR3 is CASSRGVHNSPLHF. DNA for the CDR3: TGTGCCAGCAGCCGGGGAGTGCATAATTCACCCCTCCACTTT.

The CDR3 sequence: CSVGTGGDTQYF. The CDR3 coding sequence is TGCAGCGTTGGGACAGGCGGAGATACGCAGTATTTT. V and J are TRBV29-1 and TRBJ2-3, with 7 bases identical to TRBD1. The junction had 3 bases not matched to a gene; V was cut back by 4 bases and J by 5 bases. The germline CDR1 and CDR2 sequences are SQVTM and ANQGSEA. There are 12 residues in the CDR3.

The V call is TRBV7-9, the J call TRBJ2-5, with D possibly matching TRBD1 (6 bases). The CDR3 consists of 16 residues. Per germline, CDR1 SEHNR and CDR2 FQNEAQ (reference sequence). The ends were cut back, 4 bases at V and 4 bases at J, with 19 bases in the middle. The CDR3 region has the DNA TGTGCCAGCAGCTCGCCCCTACAGGGCACCGCAGAGACCCAGTACTTC. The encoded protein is CASSSPLQGTAETQYF.

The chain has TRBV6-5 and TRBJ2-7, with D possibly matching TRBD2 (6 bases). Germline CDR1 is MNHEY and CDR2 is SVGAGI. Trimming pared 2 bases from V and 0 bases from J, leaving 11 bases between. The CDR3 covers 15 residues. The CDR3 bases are TGTGCCAGCAGTTACGACCGGCGGGGCTCCTACGAGCAGTACTTC. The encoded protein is CASSYDRRGSYEQYF.